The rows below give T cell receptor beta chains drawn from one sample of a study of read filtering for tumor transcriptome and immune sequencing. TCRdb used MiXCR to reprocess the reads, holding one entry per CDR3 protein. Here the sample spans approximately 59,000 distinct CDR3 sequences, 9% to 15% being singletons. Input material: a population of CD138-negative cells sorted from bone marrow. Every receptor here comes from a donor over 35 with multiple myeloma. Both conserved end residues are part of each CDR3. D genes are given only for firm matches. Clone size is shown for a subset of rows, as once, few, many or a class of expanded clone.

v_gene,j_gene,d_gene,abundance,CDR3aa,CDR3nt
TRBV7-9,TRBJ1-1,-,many,CASSLGLGAFF,TGTGCCAGCAGCTTAGGCCTGGGGGCTTTCTTT
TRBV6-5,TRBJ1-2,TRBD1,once,CASSYSIRDRNSNRYTF,TGTGCCAGCAGTTACTCGATTCGGGACAGGAATAGTAATCGCTACACCTTC
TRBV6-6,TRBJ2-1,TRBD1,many,CASSYSGQGYNEQFF,TGTGCCAGCAGTTACTCCGGACAGGGCTACAATGAGCAGTTCTTC
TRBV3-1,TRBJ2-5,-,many,CASSQDLPGAETQYF,TGTGCCAGCAGCCAAGATCTTCCGGGCGCAGAGACCCAGTACTTC
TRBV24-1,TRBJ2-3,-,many,CATSDFGQPPGTDTQYF,TGTGCCACCAGTGATTTTGGACAGCCCCCGGGTACAGATACGCAGTATTTT
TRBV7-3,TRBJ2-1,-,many,CASSEDLSGVDEQFF,TGTGCCAGCAGCGAGGACCTTTCAGGGGTCGATGAGCAGTTCTTC
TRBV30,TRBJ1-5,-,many,CAWSSSNSNQPQHF,TGTGCCTGGAGTAGTTCTAACAGCAATCAGCCCCAGCATTTT
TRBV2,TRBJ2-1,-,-,CASRPEVGGGQFF,TGTGCCAGCAGGCCCGAGGTGGGCGGTGGGCAGTTCTTC
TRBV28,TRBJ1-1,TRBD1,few,CASSRQGFTEAFF,TGTGCCAGCAGTAGACAGGGATTCACTGAAGCTTTCTTT
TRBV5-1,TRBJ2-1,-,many,CASSGQSSEQFF,TGCGCCAGCAGCGGTCAGAGTAGTGAGCAGTTCTTC
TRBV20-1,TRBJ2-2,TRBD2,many,CSARAASGGAANTGELFF,TGCAGTGCTAGGGCAGCTAGCGGGGGGGCCGCGAACACCGGGGAGCTGTTTTTT
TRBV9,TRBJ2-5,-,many,CASSVATQETQYF,TGTGCCAGCAGCGTAGCCACGCAAGAGACCCAGTACTTC
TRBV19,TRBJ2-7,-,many,CASTGNPTYEQYF,TGTGCCAGTACCGGGAATCCGACCTACGAGCAGTACTTC
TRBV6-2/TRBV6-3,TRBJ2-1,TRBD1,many,CASSSFGTGDNEQFF,TGTGCCAGCAGTTCCTTCGGGACAGGGGACAATGAGCAGTTCTTC
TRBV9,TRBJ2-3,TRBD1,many,CASSGGQTITDTQYF,TGTGCCAGCAGCGGGGGACAGACGATCACAGATACGCAGTATTTT
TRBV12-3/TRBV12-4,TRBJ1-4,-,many,CASSQGSEKLFF,TGTGCCAGCAGCCAGGGTAGTGAAAAACTGTTTTTT
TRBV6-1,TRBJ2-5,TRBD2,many,CASRASGPETQYF,TGTGCCAGCAGAGCTAGCGGGCCGGAGACCCAGTACTTC
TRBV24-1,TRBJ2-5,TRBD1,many,CATSDTTGGEGETQYF,TGTGCCACCAGTGACACTACAGGGGGCGAGGGGGAGACCCAGTACTTC
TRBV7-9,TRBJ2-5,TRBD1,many,CASSSDREPQETQYF,TGTGCCAGCAGCTCCGACAGGGAACCCCAAGAGACCCAGTACTTC
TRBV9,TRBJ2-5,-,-,CASSPEDSGYETQYF,TGTGCCAGCAGCCCTGAAGACAGTGGGTATGAGACCCAGTACTTC
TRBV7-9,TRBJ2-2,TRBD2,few,CASRGGGGLNTGELFF,TGTGCCAGCAGGGGCGGCGGGGGGTTGAACACCGGTGAGCTGTTTTTT
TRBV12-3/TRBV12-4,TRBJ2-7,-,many,CASSFGGQHPRGQYF,TGTGCCAGCAGTTTCGGAGGCCAGCACCCGCGCGGGCAGTACTTC
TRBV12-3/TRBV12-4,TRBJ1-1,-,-,CASSGQGPKLMFNTEAFF,TGTGCCAGCAGTGGCCAGGGACCAAAATTAATGTTCAACACTGAAGCTTTCTTT
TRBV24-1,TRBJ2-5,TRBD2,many,CATSDLTSGGGETQYF,TGTGCCACCAGTGATCTGACTAGCGGGGGGGGTGAGACCCAGTACTTC
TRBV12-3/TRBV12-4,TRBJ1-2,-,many,CASGGGYGYTF,TGTGCCAGCGGGGGCGGCTATGGCTACACCTTC
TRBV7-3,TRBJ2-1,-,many,CASSLVAEAQYEQFF,TGTGCCAGCAGCTTAGTAGCGGAGGCCCAATATGAGCAGTTCTTC
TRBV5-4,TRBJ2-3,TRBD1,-,CASRRDREDTQYF,TGTGCCAGCAGGCGGGACAGGGAAGATACGCAGTATTTT
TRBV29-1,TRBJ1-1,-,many,CSVEDRRRAVTEAFF,TGCAGCGTTGAAGATCGGCGCAGGGCGGTCACTGAAGCTTTCTTT
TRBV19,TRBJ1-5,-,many,CASIEDGNSNQPQHF,TGTGCCAGTATCGAAGACGGAAATAGCAATCAGCCCCAGCATTTT
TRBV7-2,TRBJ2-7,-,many,CASSPLGVEQYF,TGTGCCAGCAGCCCCCTCGGGGTTGAGCAGTACTTC
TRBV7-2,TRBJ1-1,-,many,CASSLVVMNTEAFF,TGTGCCAGCAGCTTAGTCGTCATGAACACTGAAGCTTTCTTT
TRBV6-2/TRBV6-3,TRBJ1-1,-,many,CASSYERDIPEAFF,TGTGCCAGCAGTTATGAAAGGGACATCCCTGAAGCTTTCTTT
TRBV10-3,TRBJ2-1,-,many,CAISDDGDNEQFF,TGTGCCATCAGTGACGACGGCGACAATGAGCAGTTCTTC
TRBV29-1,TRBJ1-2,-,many,CSVAAGVNYGYTF,TGCAGCGTTGCGGCAGGAGTGAACTATGGCTACACCTTC
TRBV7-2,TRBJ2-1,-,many,CASRGRGPNNEQFF,TGTGCCAGCAGGGGGAGGGGGCCCAACAATGAGCAGTTCTTC
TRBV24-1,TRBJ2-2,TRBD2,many,CATSDSRGGLNTGELFF,TGTGCCACCAGTGACTCGCGGGGGGGCCTGAACACCGGGGAGCTGTTTTTT
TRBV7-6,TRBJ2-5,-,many,CASSSDGTGWGTQYF,TGTGCCAGCAGCTCAGACGGGACTGGCTGGGGGACCCAGTACTTC
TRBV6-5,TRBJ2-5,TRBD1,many,CASRSSTGGWETQYF,TGTGCCAGCAGATCCTCCACAGGGGGCTGGGAGACCCAGTACTTC
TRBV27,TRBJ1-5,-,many,CASSPMGSSNQPQHF,TGTGCCAGCAGCCCTATGGGGTCTAGCAATCAGCCCCAGCATTTT
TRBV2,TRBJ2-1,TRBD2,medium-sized,CASLKSGVNNEQFF,TGTGCCAGCCTAAAAAGCGGGGTTAACAATGAGCAGTTCTTC